This T cell receptor (beta chain) came from a study of T cell responses to AZD1222 COVID-19 vaccine. Findings and caveats of the study: Regions 160-218 and 743-854 held dominance among vaccine-associated CD4 TCRs, which spanned spike.

This clone was detected a few times. The antigen is not known. The repertoire was sequenced with immunoSEQ multiplex PCR; TCRdb's copy has only in-frame clones and lacks some. The sample records 120,000 to 150,000 clones, 85% to 90% being singletons. This specimen was peripheral blood, taken 28 days after the second AZD1222 dose. The sequence was obtained from an adult who received the AZD1222 COVID-19 vaccine.

The CDR3 is CASSRWDRGNTIYF. CDR3 nucleotide sequence: TGCGCCAGCTCGCGATGGGACCGAGGAAACACCATATATTTT. The chain uses TRBV5-1 and TRBJ1-3; D might be TRBD1 (5 bases). Germline values: CDR1 SGHRS, CDR2 YFSETQ. The V end was cut by 7 bases, the J end by 4 bases, with 15 bases between. This CDR3 has 14 residues.